The source of this T cell receptor (beta chain) is a study of regulatory T cells in long-lasting Graves disease. General observations from the study: Persistent patients had a count of shared public clonotypes (about 2,500) that exceeded that of new patients (about 870).

In the case of this clonotype: Its antigen is undetermined.

The sample's time point: persistent/refractory GD, antithyroid drugs over 5 years with positive TRAb. RNA isolated from PBMCs was used to make the TCR library. The authors built TCR beta libraries using iRepertoire HTBI primers and Arm-PCR of CDR3 regions. One entry per CDR3 protein results from TCRdb running MiXCR on the multiplex PCR reads. The repertoire has roughly 500,000 distinct CDR3 sequences, 20% to 25% of them found once; the top ten carry about an eighth. The ends were cut back, 2 bases at V and 1 base at J, with 17 bases in the middle. The CDR3 consists of 18 residues. Germline CDR1 reads MDHEN; CDR2 reads SYDVKM.

The genes are TRBV28 and TRBJ2-2; D perhaps matches TRBD2 (5 bases). The sequence derives from a female donor with Graves disease. The material sequenced was peripheral blood mononuclear cells (PBMCs), taken when the disease was refractory, from a patient treated with antithyroid drugs. In DNA, the CDR3 is TGTGCCAGCAGTTTAGATAAGTTTCTAGCAGAGAACACCGGGGAGCTGTTTTTT. This encodes CASSLDKFLAENTGELFF.